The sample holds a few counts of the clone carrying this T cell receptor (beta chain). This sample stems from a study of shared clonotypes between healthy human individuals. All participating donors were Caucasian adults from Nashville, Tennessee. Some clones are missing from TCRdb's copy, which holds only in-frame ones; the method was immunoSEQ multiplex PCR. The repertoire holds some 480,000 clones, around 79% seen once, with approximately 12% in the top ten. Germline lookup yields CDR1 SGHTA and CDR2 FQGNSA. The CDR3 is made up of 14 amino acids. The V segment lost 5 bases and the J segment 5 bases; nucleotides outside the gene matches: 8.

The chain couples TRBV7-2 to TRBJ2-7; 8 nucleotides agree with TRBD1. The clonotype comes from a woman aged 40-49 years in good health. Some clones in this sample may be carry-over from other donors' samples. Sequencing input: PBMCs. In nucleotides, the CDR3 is TGTGCCAGCAGCAAACAGGGGGTAGGTGACGAGCAGTACTTC. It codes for CASSKQGVGDEQYF. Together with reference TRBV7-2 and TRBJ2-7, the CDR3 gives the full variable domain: GAGVSQSPSNKVTEKGKDVELRCDPISGHTALYWYRQSLGQGLEFLIYFQGNSAPDKSGLPSDRFSAERTGGSVSTLTIQRTQQEDSAVYLCASSKQGVGDEQYFGPGTRLTVT.